The TCR beta chain under discussion was sequenced for a study of shared clonotypes between healthy human individuals. There are 16 residues in the CDR3. V dropped 1 base and J dropped 8 bases, with 21 bases sitting between them. Germline V gene data show CDR1 as SGHDT and CDR2 as YYEEEE. TCRdb keeps only in-frame clones here, not all; method: immunoSEQ multiplex PCR. The sample records 1.5 million to 2.5 million clones, approximately 94% being singletons. Naive CD8 cells lacked CD45RO and underwent positive selection for CCR7, leaving out terminally differentiated effector memory CD45RA+ cells. The V call is TRBV5-6, the J call TRBJ1-2, with D possibly matching TRBD1 (5 bases). This receptor was taken from a man aged 18 to 30 in good health. Sequenced: naive CD8+ T cells sorted from blood. The CDR3 DNA reads TGTGCCAGCAGCTTGTCCCCTGGGACCCCAGCCTACGGCTACACCTTC. Translating it yields CASSLSPGTPAYGYTF.